The next 19 T cell receptor beta chains were all read from a single sample in a study of control samples from healthy donors and cancer patients. Libraries were prepared by immunoSEQ multiplex PCR; TCRdb keeps only in-frame clonotypes and omits some of them. The table includes some 120,000 clones, over 85% detected once. The sample comprised blood. These TCRs come from a man in his thirties or forties in good health.

This clone was recorded only once. The chain links TRBV6-1 to TRBJ1-4, with unresolved D. The CDR3 length is 18 residues. Germline V gene data show CDR1 as MNHNS and CDR2 as SASEGT. Trimming left V 3 bases short and J 5 bases short, with 22 bases between. CDR3 DNA sequence: TGTGCCAGCAGTGAGGACGGCCAACGGCGACTAAACAATGAAAAACTGTTTTTT. This sequence encodes CASSEDGQRRLNNEKLFF.

The gene calls are TRBV4-1 and TRBJ1-5; D is undetermined. CDR3 length: 16 residues. CDR1 and CDR2 from the germline V gene are MGHRA and YSYEKL. V lost 4 bases, J lost 4 bases, and 17 bases lay in between. The CDR3: CASSLQPGTPNQPQHF. CDR3 DNA sequence: TGCGCCAGCAGCCTCCAACCGGGAACACCAAATCAGCCCCAGCATTTT.

The rearrangement links TRBV27 to TRBJ2-5; the match to TRBD1 covers 10 bases. The CDR3 length is 17 residues. CDR1 is MNHEY, CDR2 SMNVEV, per germline (reference sequence). With 5 bases clipped from V and 0 bases from J, the junction kept 9 bases outside the gene matches. The CDR3 nucleotides read TGTGCCAGCAGTGACAAGAGGGGACAGGGGTACCAAGAGACCCAGTACTTC. The encoded protein is CASSDKRGQGYQETQYF.

This rearrangement joins TRBV12-3 or TRBV12-4 to TRBJ2-7; D gene unclear. V lost 3 bases to trimming and J lost 5 bases, with 5 bases between them. CDR3 length: 11 residues. CDR3 bases: TGTGCCAGCAGTTTTACGGACGAGCAGTACTTC. Protein sequence: CASSFTDEQYF.

This rearrangement joins TRBV7-9 to TRBJ2-3; maybe TRBD2 (6 bases). CDR3 length: 15 residues. The V end was cut by 1 base, the J end by 4 bases, with 12 bases between. CDR1 is SEHNR, CDR2 FQNEAQ, per germline (reference sequence). In DNA, the CDR3 is TGTGCCAGCAGCTTAGTCTCGGGGGTCCCAGATACGCAGTATTTT. Its translation: CASSLVSGVPDTQYF.

J is TRBJ1-6 and V is TRBV28; D call uncertain. This CDR3 region has 14 residues. V lost 2 bases to trimming and J lost 7 bases, with 9 bases between them. Germline CDR1 MDHEN, CDR2 SYDVKM. CDR3 region: CASSLRGGNSPLHF. As DNA, the CDR3 is TGTGCCAGCAGTTTACGTGGAGGAAATTCACCCCTCCACTTT.

J is TRBJ1-5 and V is TRBV7-9; no clear D gene. Germline V CDR1 and CDR2: SEHNR, FQNEAQ (reference sequence). The CDR3 is made up of 13 amino acids. V was trimmed by 5 bases and J by 7 bases, leaving 12 bases between them. DNA of the CDR3: TGTGCCAGCAGCGAAGCGGCCCACCAGCCCCAGCATTTT. This gives the protein CASSEAAHQPQHF.

CDR3 in DNA: TGTGCCAGCAGCTTGCTAGGGAATGAAGCTTTCTTT. It is translated as CASSLLGNEAFF. The J gene is TRBJ1-1, the V gene TRBV5-5, with D uncertain. This CDR3 is built from 12 residues. CDR1 SGHKS and CDR2 YYEKEE come from the germline V gene (reference sequence). Trimming left V 1 base short and J 7 bases short, with 8 bases between.

The CDR3 reads CASGWPRDRGFSSTDTQYF. As DNA, the CDR3 is TGTGCTAGTGGTTGGCCCCGGGACAGGGGATTCTCGAGCACAGATACGCAGTATTTT. The chain combines TRBV12-5 with TRBJ2-3, with 10 bases that match TRBD1. CDR3 size: 19 residues. J lost 0 bases, V lost 4 bases, and 13 bases had no gene match. Germline CDR1 is LGHNT and CDR2 is FRNRAP.

The V and J genes are TRBV6-1 and TRBJ1-2, with no clear D. V was shortened by 2 bases and J by 2 bases, with 12 bases between the two germline ends. The CDR3 contains 15 residues. Germline loops: CDR1 MNHNS, CDR2 SASEGT. CDR3 region: CASSEFVRRNYGYTF. The CDR3 nucleotides are TGTGCCAGCAGTGAATTCGTACGGAGGAACTATGGCTACACCTTC.

The J gene is TRBJ2-1, the V gene TRBV7-9; 10 nucleotides match TRBD2. Germline-derived CDR1 and CDR2 are SEHNR and FQNEAQ (reference sequence). The CDR3 spans 16 residues. V dropped 3 bases and J dropped 6; count of bases not matched to a gene: 8. In nucleotides, the CDR3 is TGTGCCAGCAGCTTCCAGGGAGCGGGGGGGCGCAATGAGCAGTTCTTC. Its protein product is CASSFQGAGGRNEQFF.

The gene calls are TRBV29-1 and TRBJ2-7, with a weak D call TRBD1 (5 bases). V was shortened by 6 bases and J by 6 bases, with 18 bases between the two germline ends. The CDR3 runs to 13 residues. From germline, CDR1 is SQVTM and CDR2 ANQGSEA. CDR3 loop: CSVVDSQAPEQYF. CDR3 coding DNA: TGCAGCGTCGTAGACAGCCAAGCCCCCGAGCAGTACTTC.

This chain joins TRBV9 and TRBJ2-7; 7 nucleotides match TRBD1. CDR3 length: 14 amino acids. Germline CDR1 and CDR2: SGDLS and YYNGEE. The junction had 9 bases not matched to a gene; V was cut back by 7 bases and J by 2 bases. As DNA, the CDR3 is TGTGCCAGCTCCTTATGGGGACAGCCCTACGAGCAGTACTTC. Its protein is CASSLWGQPYEQYF.

The gene calls are TRBV18 and TRBJ1-3; perhaps TRBD1 as D (6 bases). The V and J ends lost 3 bases and 2 bases respectively, with 8 bases between them. This CDR3 has 14 residues. CDR1 KGHSH and CDR2 LQKENI come from the germline V gene. DNA of the CDR3: TGTGCCAGCTCACCCGGGGGGCCTGGAAACACCATATATTTT. Translation: CASSPGGPGNTIYF.

This clone was observed once. The J gene is TRBJ2-1, the V gene TRBV27; D remains ambiguous. The CDR3 has 15 residues. Germline CDR1 reads MNHEY; CDR2 reads SMNVEV (reference sequence). Trimming took off 6 bases at V and 2 bases at J, with 14 bases between the two ends. CDR3 in amino acids: CASRISPRAYNEQFF. The CDR3 nucleotides are TGTGCCAGCAGGATTAGTCCCCGCGCCTACAATGAGCAGTTCTTC.

This chain links TRBV6-2 or TRBV6-3 with TRBJ2-7; D might be TRBD1 (5 bases). This CDR3 region has 15 residues. From germline, CDR1 is MNHEY and CDR2 SVGEGT. V lost 2 bases, J lost 2 bases, and 13 bases lay in between. CDR3 bases: TGTGCCAGCAGTTACGATCCAGGGCAAGCCTACGAGCAGTACTTC. Its protein product is CASSYDPGQAYEQYF.

The CDR3 protein is CAITPDPNASPLHF. The CDR3, as DNA: TGTGCCATCACCCCAGACCCAAACGCCTCACCCCTCCACTTT. The chain recombines TRBV10-3 with TRBJ1-6; D is uncertain. The CDR3 extends over 14 amino acids. Germline CDR1 reads ENHRY; CDR2 reads SYGVKD. The V end was cut by 7 bases, the J end by 10 bases, with 17 bases between.

The V and J genes are TRBV7-2 and TRBJ2-5; D possibly corresponds to TRBD2 (6 bases). CDR3 length: 14 residues. V lost 0 bases to trimming and J lost 3 bases, with 8 bases between them. CDR1 and CDR2 from the germline V gene are SGHTA and FQGNSA. The CDR3 here is CASSLAGRKETQYF. CDR3 DNA sequence: TGTGCCAGCAGCTTAGCGGGGAGGAAAGAGACCCAGTACTTC.

The genes are TRBV4-3 and TRBJ1-2, with a tentative D call TRBD1 (5 bases). The CDR3 is made up of 15 amino acids. Trimming took 0 bases from V and 8 from J, leaving 16 bases between them. Germline loops: CDR1 LGHNA, CDR2 YSLEER. As DNA, the CDR3 is TGCGCCAGCAGCCAAGATCTAGGCAGGGCCAGGGGCTACACCTTC. It specifies CASSQDLGRARGYTF.